The 2 T cell receptor beta chains presented below share a single source sample, sequenced in a study of cytomegalovirus exposure and HLA in healthy donors. PCR employed 60 Vbeta and 13 Jbeta primers. Assay: immunoSEQ multiplex PCR; the TCRdb copy retains only in-frame clones and omits some. The profile shows fewer than 200,000 clones, around 80% of them singletons. Material for sequencing was PBMCs. These receptors all stem from a female donor in good health and CMV-seronegative.

The chain couples TRBV7-5 to TRBJ1-2; the D segment call TRBD1 is taken from the table without a DNA check. TRBV7-5 is a recognized pseudogene. This CDR3 contains 16 residues. CDR3 sequence: CVRSFSGQGRIYGYTF. The CDR3 DNA sequence: TGTGTCAGAAGCTTTAGCGGACAGGGGAGGATCTATGGCTACACCTTC.

This clone has just a few counts. The V call is TRBV7-6, the J call TRBJ2-7; a possible D gene is TRBD1 (7 bases). Germline V gene sequence: CDR1 SGHVS, CDR2 FNYEAQ. CDR3 length: 15 residues. V was trimmed by 2 bases and J by 3 bases, leaving 14 bases between them. The CDR3, as DNA: TGTGCCAGCAGCTTAAACAACAGGGGAGGCTACGAGCAGTACTTC. Translated: CASSLNNRGGYEQYF.